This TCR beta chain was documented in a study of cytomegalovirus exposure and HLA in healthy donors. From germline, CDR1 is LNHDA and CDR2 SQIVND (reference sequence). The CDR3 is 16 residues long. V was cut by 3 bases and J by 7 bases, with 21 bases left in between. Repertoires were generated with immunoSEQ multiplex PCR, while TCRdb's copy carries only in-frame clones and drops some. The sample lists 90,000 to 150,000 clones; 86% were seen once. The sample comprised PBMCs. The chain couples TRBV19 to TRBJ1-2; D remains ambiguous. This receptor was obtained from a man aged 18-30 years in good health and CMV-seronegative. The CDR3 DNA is TGTGCCAGTAGTATTCCGGAGGTTCAGCGGCGGGGTGGCTACACCTTC. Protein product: CASSIPEVQRRGGYTF.